What follows are 29 T cell receptor beta chains derived from one specimen sequenced in a study of blood T cell repertoires in COVID-19. Sequenced by immunoSEQ multiplex PCR; TCRdb stores in-frame clones only, minus some. The sample has 190,000 or so clones; approximately 87% are singletons. The sample taken for sequencing was peripheral blood. The receptors shown here come from a woman aged 18 to 35 who had recovered from COVID-19.

As DNA, the CDR3 is TGTGCCAGCAGCCGGGGACTAGGAAAAGAGACCCAGTACTTC. Translating it yields CASSRGLGKETQYF. V is TRBV7-9 and J is TRBJ2-5, with 8 nucleotides matching TRBD2. CDR1 is SEHNR and CDR2 is FQNEAQ in the germline V gene (reference sequence). There are 14 residues in the CDR3. J lost 3 bases, V lost 5 bases, and 5 bases had no gene match.

This chain connects TRBV25-1 to TRBJ2-2; weak D call: TRBD2 (6 bases). The CDR3 has 13 residues. V was clipped by 8 bases and J by 7 bases, with 14 bases between them. Looked up from germline, CDR1 is MGHDK and CDR2 is SYGVNS. This CDR3 reads CASAGGEIGELFF. CDR3 bases: TGTGCCAGCGCAGGAGGGGAGATCGGGGAGCTGTTTTTT.

The chain links TRBV7-2 to TRBJ2-5; D might be TRBD2 (5 bases). Trimming stripped 6 bases from V and 2 bases from J, with 10 bases between. The CDR3 has 13 amino acids. Germline CDR1 SGHTA, CDR2 FQGNSA. This CDR3 reads CASRPGGQETQYF. In nucleotides, the CDR3 is TGTGCCAGCAGACCCGGCGGGCAAGAGACCCAGTACTTC.

The sample holds one count of this clone. The chain links TRBV27 to TRBJ2-1, with 12 bases matching TRBD2. The CDR3 has 16 amino acids. Germline V lookup: CDR1 MNHEY, CDR2 SMNVEV (reference sequence). The V gene end was trimmed by 4 bases and the J gene end by 4 bases; junction bases not matched to a gene: 5. Here the CDR3 reads CASSSPLAGGYNEQFF. The DNA for the CDR3 is TGTGCCAGCAGTTCCCCTCTAGCGGGAGGGTACAATGAGCAGTTCTTC.

V usage is TRBV3-1 (or the pseudogene TRBV3-2) and J usage is TRBJ2-3, with TRBD2 matching 8 bases. CDR1 and CDR2 from the germline V gene are LGHDT and YNNKEL (reference sequence). V trimming: 2 bases; J trimming: 0 bases; junction bases outside the gene matches: 4. The CDR3 spans 16 residues. The CDR3 DNA sequence: TGTGCCAGCAGCCAAATGCGGGGGGCTAGCACAGATACGCAGTATTTT. Translated, it gives CASSQMRGASTDTQYF.

The V and J genes are TRBV7-2 and TRBJ1-2; unclear D gene. This CDR3 has 12 amino acids. From germline, CDR1 is SGHTA and CDR2 FQGNSA. V was shortened by 1 base and J by 5 bases, with 5 bases between the two germline ends. The CDR3 loop reads CASSLDGYGYTF. DNA of the CDR3: TGTGCCAGCAGCTTAGACGGGTATGGCTACACCTTC.

CDR3 sequence: CASSTLSRGNSPLHF. CDR3 DNA: TGTGCCAGCAGTACTCTTAGCAGGGGGAATTCACCCCTCCACTTT. The gene calls are TRBV27 and TRBJ1-6, with 7 bases lining up with TRBD1. The CDR3 totals 15 residues. V trimming: 5 bases; J trimming: 7 bases; junction bases outside the gene matches: 8. The germline CDR1 and CDR2 sequences are MNHEY and SMNVEV (reference sequence).

The genes are TRBV10-3 and TRBJ2-2; TRBD1 agrees at 8 bases. The J segment lost 4 bases and the V segment lost 0 bases, leaving 4 bases of the junction unmatched. Germline values: CDR1 ENHRY, CDR2 SYGVKD. CDR3 length: 16 amino acids. CDR3 coding DNA: TGTGCCATCAGTGAGTCAACAGGGGGTGCCACCGGGGAGCTGTTTTTT. It codes for CAISESTGGATGELFF.

CDR3 amino acids: CATSGSVYTGELFF. The CDR3 DNA follows: TGTGCCACCAGTGGTTCCGTCTACACCGGGGAGCTGTTTTTT. The chain is built from TRBV24-1 and TRBJ2-2; D call uncertain. V lost 5 bases, J lost 3 bases, and 9 bases lay in between. The CDR3 spans 14 residues. Germline V gives CDR1 KGHDR, CDR2 SFDVKD.

The rearrangement joins TRBV6-2 or TRBV6-3 to TRBJ2-2, with 10 nucleotides matching TRBD2. V shed 0 bases and J 5 bases; nucleotides not matched to a gene: 6. Germline CDR1 is MNHEY and CDR2 is SVGEGT. This CDR3 has 17 amino acids. This CDR3 reads CASSYSYSGGYTGELFF. The DNA of the CDR3 is TGTGCCAGCAGTTACTCGTATAGCGGGGGGTATACCGGGGAGCTGTTTTTT.

The chain combines TRBV5-1 with TRBJ2-3; D is perhaps TRBD2 (6 bases). The V gene lost 4 bases and the J gene lost 2 bases, with 14 bases spanning the gap. Germline assignment: CDR1 SGHRS and CDR2 YFSETQ. The length of the CDR3 is 15 residues. In nucleotides, the CDR3 is TGCGCCAGCAGCGTGGGACTGAGAAACACAGATACGCAGTATTTT. This translates into CASSVGLRNTDTQYF.

CDR3 in DNA: TGTGCCAGCAGAAGACAGGGGGACACCGGGGAGCTGTTTTTT. Its translation: CASRRQGDTGELFF. The gene calls are TRBV6-4 and TRBJ2-2; TRBD1 aligns across 9 bases. V was clipped by 6 bases and J by 3 bases; unmatched bases: 2. CDR3 length equals 14 residues. Germline V gene data show CDR1 as MRHNA and CDR2 as SNTAGT.

This chain joins TRBV29-1 and TRBJ2-5; D is unclear. This CDR3 contains 11 residues. The V gene lost 6 bases and the J gene lost 3 bases, with 8 bases spanning the gap. Germline V gives CDR1 SQVTM, CDR2 ANQGSEA. The CDR3 sequence is CSVVNEETQYF. The CDR3 DNA follows: TGCAGCGTCGTAAATGAAGAGACCCAGTACTTC.

The J gene is TRBJ2-4, the V gene TRBV19; 7 bases match TRBD2. Losses at the gene ends were 1 base for V and 0 bases for J; bases not matched to a gene: 15. This CDR3 spans 20 amino acids. Germline assignment: CDR1 LNHDA and CDR2 SQIVND (reference sequence). CDR3 sequence: CASSIGPLRAGRLAKNIQYF. The CDR3 DNA reads as TGTGCCAGTAGTATAGGACCCCTAAGAGCGGGGCGACTAGCCAAAAACATTCAGTACTTC.

This clone has a single count. The rearrangement links TRBV9 to TRBJ2-3; D is perhaps TRBD2 (6 bases). Germline loops: CDR1 SGDLS, CDR2 YYNGEE. V lost 3 bases to trimming and J lost 4 bases, with 6 bases between them. This CDR3 is 12 amino acids long. For the CDR3, the DNA is TGTGCCAGCAGCGGGGGGGCAGATACGCAGTATTTT. Amino acid sequence: CASSGGADTQYF.

This chain joins TRBV27 and TRBJ1-2; D is undetermined. In germline, CDR1 is MNHEY, CDR2 SMNVEV (reference sequence). V was shortened by 8 bases and J by 8 bases, with 18 bases between the two germline ends. This CDR3 is built from 13 residues. Here the CDR3 DNA reads TGTGCCAGCCGCACTATTAACGGATACGGCTACACCTTC. Encoded protein: CASRTINGYGYTF.

The chain couples TRBV11-2 to TRBJ1-2; TRBD1 might be the D (6 bases). The ends were cut back, 0 bases at V and 3 bases at J, with 14 bases in the middle. This CDR3 is 16 amino acids long. Looked up from germline, CDR1 is SGHAT and CDR2 is FQNNGV. CDR3 DNA sequence: TGTGCCAGCAGCTTAGAGCCTCGGACAGTCGACTATGGCTACACCTTC. Residues: CASSLEPRTVDYGYTF.

CDR3 bases: TGTGCCAGCACCCAAACGGGGTCGAACAATGAGCAGTTCTTC. It translates to CASTQTGSNNEQFF. The rearrangement joins TRBV7-9 to TRBJ2-1; the D gene is possibly TRBD2 (5 bases). The CDR3 loop spans 14 amino acids. V lost 7 bases and J 5 bases, leaving 15 bases between the germline ends. CDR1 SEHNR and CDR2 FQNEAQ come from the germline V gene (reference sequence).

The chain recombines TRBV13 with TRBJ2-7; 10 bases fit TRBD2. The CDR3 has 16 amino acids. J gave up 2 bases and V 4 bases, and 8 bases lay outside the gene matches. The germline gives CDR1 PRHDT, CDR2 FYEKMQ (reference sequence). The CDR3 loop is CASSSPGTSVPYEQYF. In DNA form, the CDR3 reads TGTGCCAGCAGCTCCCCCGGGACTAGCGTCCCCTACGAGCAGTACTTC.

The chain recombines TRBV27 with TRBJ1-1, with 9 bases matching TRBD1. Germline CDR1 and CDR2: MNHEY and SMNVEV (reference sequence). V was clipped by 6 bases and J by 5 bases; unmatched bases: 4. The CDR3 totals 13 residues. CDR3 sequence reads: CASRPTGGTEAFF. The CDR3 nucleotides read TGTGCCAGCAGACCGACAGGGGGGACTGAAGCTTTCTTT.

The sample holds one count of this clone. The chain combines TRBV4-1 with TRBJ2-7; 8 bases map to TRBD1. Trimming took 4 bases from V and 4 from J; bases not matched to a gene: 9. Per germline, CDR1 MGHRA and CDR2 YSYEKL. This CDR3 is 15 amino acids long. The CDR3 nucleotides are TGCGCCAGCAGCCGACCAGGGACAGGAATATACGAGCAGTACTTC. Protein sequence: CASSRPGTGIYEQYF.

This chain uses TRBV4-3 with TRBJ2-2; 11 nucleotides align to TRBD2. The CDR3 contains 17 residues. J gave up 4 bases and V 0 bases, and 4 bases lay outside the gene matches. The germline V gene encodes CDR1 LGHNA and CDR2 YSLEER. CDR3 sequence reads: CASSQDPSGGFTGELFF. The DNA of the CDR3 is TGCGCCAGCAGCCAAGATCCTAGCGGGGGGTTCACCGGGGAGCTGTTTTTT.

The gene calls are TRBV4-3 and TRBJ1-4; no clear D. Between the trimmed V and J ends, which lost 4 bases and 2 bases, there was a span of 8 bases. This CDR3 is built from 14 residues. Germline CDR1 reads LGHNA; CDR2 reads YSLEER. CDR3 protein: CASSLRGTNEKLFF. In nucleotides, the CDR3 is TGCGCCAGCAGCCTAAGAGGGACTAATGAAAAACTGTTTTTT.

J is TRBJ1-5 and V is TRBV24-1, with D uncertain. The V and J ends lost 5 bases and 6 bases respectively, with 7 bases between them. Germline V CDR1 and CDR2: KGHDR, SFDVKD. The CDR3 is 12 amino acids. The DNA of the CDR3 is TGTGCCACCAGTGTTTCTCCTCAGCCCCAGCATTTT. This codes for CATSVSPQPQHF.

The chain uses TRBV9 and TRBJ2-7, with D hard to call. V gave up 0 bases and J gave up 2 bases, with 9 bases separating them. There are 14 residues in the CDR3. CDR1 and CDR2 (germline): SGDLS, YYNGEE. DNA for the CDR3: TGTGCCAGCAGCGTAGCAGGCACAGCCTACGAGCAGTACTTC. Its protein is CASSVAGTAYEQYF. The full variable domain, completed using reference TRBV9 and TRBJ2-7, is DSGVTQTPKHLITATGQRVTLRCSPRSGDLSVYWYQQSLDQGLQFLIQYYNGEERAKGNILERFSAQQFPDLHSELNLSSLELGDSALYFCASSVAGTAYEQYFGPGTRLTVT.

The CDR3 sequence is CASTPAEMNTEAFF. DNA of the CDR3: TGTGCCAGTACCCCAGCGGAGATGAACACTGAAGCTTTCTTT. The chain is built from TRBV19 and TRBJ1-1, with D hard to call. This CDR3 contains 14 residues. The V gene's germline CDR1 is LNHDA and CDR2 SQIVND (reference sequence). Trimming pared 7 bases from V and 0 bases from J, leaving 12 bases between. Based on the CDR3 plus reference TRBV19 and TRBJ1-1, the full variable domain is DGGITQSPKYLFRKEGQNVTLSCEQNLNHDAMYWYRQDPGQGLRLIYYSQIVNDFQKGDIAEGYSVSREKKESFPLTVTSAQKNPTAFYLCASTPAEMNTEAFFGQGTRLTVV.

The chain links TRBV4-3 to TRBJ2-2; 7 nucleotides line up with TRBD2. Germline V gene sequence: CDR1 LGHNA, CDR2 YSLEER. CDR3 length equals 15 residues. Germline trimming cut 3 bases from V and 6 bases from J; bases unmatched to any gene: 7. CDR3 loop: CASSQTAGWAGELFF. CDR3 coding DNA: TGCGCCAGCAGCCAGACAGCGGGATGGGCCGGGGAGCTGTTTTTT.

The chain couples TRBV11-2 to TRBJ2-7; TRBD2 matches at 7 bases. Germline V CDR1 and CDR2: SGHAT, FQNNGV. Trimming took 2 bases from V and 0 from J; bases not matched to a gene: 1. The CDR3 extends over 14 amino acids. The CDR3 DNA follows: TGTGCCAGCAGCTTACTAGCGGCCTCCTACGAGCAGTACTTC. This translates into CASSLLAASYEQYF. The entire variable domain, with the rest obtained from reference TRBV11-2 and TRBJ2-7, is as follows: EAGVAQSPRYKIIEKRQSVAFWCNPISGHATLYWYQQILGQGPKLLIQFQNNGVVDDSQLPKDRFSAERLKGVDSTLKIQPAKLEDSAVYLCASSLLAASYEQYFGPGTRLTVT.

The chain combines TRBV5-4 with TRBJ1-6, with TRBD1 matching 8 bases. The CDR3 runs 14 residues. V gave up 1 base and J gave up 7 bases; unmatched junction bases: 1. In germline, CDR1 is SGHNT, CDR2 YYREEE (reference sequence). CDR3 sequence: CASSLRDRNSPLHF. Here the CDR3 DNA reads TGTGCCAGCAGCTTGCGGGACAGGAATTCACCCCTCCACTTT.